This TCR beta chain was observed in a study of shared clonotypes between healthy human individuals. Overall study context: The study used three CD4 naive, three CD4 memory, two CD8 naive and one CD8 memory plate per donor.

Measured with immunoSEQ multiplex PCR; TCRdb has only the in-frame clones, and not every one. The table lists millions of clones, more than 85% of them singletons. Concerning this clone itself: Its antigen is undetermined.

The V gene lost 0 bases and the J gene lost 2 bases, with 9 bases spanning the gap. Germline CDR1 and CDR2: MNHEY and SVGAGI. The CDR3 extends over 15 amino acids. General study results and limits: Limited genetic and exposure-history diversity came from having few donors. Depth was large, yet rarefaction showed that sorted-subset sequencing was incomplete. Estimated clonotype richness was generally higher in naive than memory subsets.

This rearrangement joins TRBV6-5 to TRBJ2-3; D unclear. Sample: naive CD4+ T cells from PBMCs. Subset described: CD45RA+ positively selected. The receptor comes from a man younger than 35 in good health. Some clones in this sample may be carry-over from other donors' samples. The CDR3 loop reads CASSYSSGHTDTQYF. In DNA, the CDR3 is TGTGCCAGCAGTTACTCGAGTGGGCACACAGATACGCAGTATTTT.